These 27 T cell receptor beta chains originate from one sample sequenced in a study of metastatic and nonmetastatic thyroid tumors. All patients were treatment-naive before thyroid surgery. Through MiXCR, TCRdb re-clonotyped the PCR reads. The sample lists about 21,000 clones; under 30% were seen once. Input material: tumor tissue. These receptors all come from a male donor with papillary thyroid cancer or a benign thyroid nodule (not recorded which). Some clones in this sample may be carry-over from other donors' samples.

The table lists this clone with a few counts. V gene TRBV30 combines with J gene TRBJ2-3; the match to TRBD2 covers 8 bases. The V and J ends lost 2 bases and 6 bases, in that order; junction bases with no gene match: 7. The CDR3 is 14 amino acids. Germline V gives CDR1 GTSNPN, CDR2 SVGIG (reference sequence). CDR3 nucleotide sequence: TGTGCCTGGAGTCCAGCGGGAGTCAGGGATACGCAGTATTTT. This codes for CAWSPAGVRDTQYF.

The DNA for the CDR3 is TGTGCCAGCAGCTTACTCCGGGGTTTTGGCTACACCTTC. This translates into CASSLLRGFGYTF. This sequence joins TRBV11-2 and TRBJ1-2; D not resolved. Trimming removed 2 bases from V and 7 bases from J, with 11 bases in between. This CDR3 spans 13 amino acids. Germline V lookup: CDR1 SGHAT, CDR2 FQNNGV.

The rearrangement uses TRBV19 and TRBJ1-2; 7 nucleotides match TRBD1. Trimming removed 5 bases from V and 3 bases from J; junction bases left unmatched: 3. Germline V CDR1 and CDR2: LNHDA, SQIVND (reference sequence). The CDR3 runs 13 residues. The CDR3 here is CASSDDRDYGYTF. The DNA for the CDR3 is TGTGCCAGTAGTGATGACAGGGACTATGGCTACACCTTC.

Concerning this clone: A much larger clone differs by one base, so this may be a read error. Different DNA sequences within this sample yield the same CDR3. This chain connects TRBV5-1 to TRBJ1-4; D remains unclear. From germline, CDR1 is SGHRS and CDR2 YFSETQ. The V end lost 7 bases, the J end lost 5 bases, and 15 bases lay between the germline ends. The CDR3 consists of 14 residues. The CDR3 is CASGREGGNEKLFF. DNA for the CDR3: TGCGCCAGCGGCAGAGAAGGTGGAAATGAAAAACTGTTTTTT.

This clone occurred many times. This chain connects TRBV5-6 to TRBJ2-1, with a tentative D call TRBD1 (6 bases). Germline values: CDR1 SGHDT, CDR2 YYEEEE. The CDR3 is 12 amino acids. The V and J ends lost 3 bases and 12 bases respectively, with 13 bases between them. In nucleotides, the CDR3 is TGTGCCAGCAGCTCGGACAGTGTTGGGCAGTTCTTC. The encoded protein is CASSSDSVGQFF.

The table lists this clone with many counts. Since a much larger clone is just one base distant, this may be a read error. This CDR3 is CASGEQDANYGYTF. As DNA, the CDR3 is TGTGCCAGCGGTGAACAGGACGCTAACTATGGCTACACCTTC. The chain joins TRBV2 to TRBJ1-2; possible D gene TRBD1, 5 bases. Germline V gives CDR1 SNHLY, CDR2 FYNNEI. The CDR3 has 14 residues.

The chain has TRBV6-2 or TRBV6-3 and TRBJ1-1; tentatively, D is TRBD1 (5 bases). This CDR3 is built from 14 residues. Germline V gene lookup returns CDR1 MNHEY and CDR2 SVGEGT. V dropped 0 bases and J dropped 5 bases, with 10 bases sitting between them. Here the CDR3 DNA reads TGTGCCAGCAGTTACTCGACTGGGGGGACTGAAGCTTTCTTT. Protein: CASSYSTGGTEAFF.

CDR3 in amino acids: CASSLWGNSGGNEQFF. The DNA for the CDR3 is TGTGCCAGCAGCTTATGGGGGAATAGCGGGGGCAATGAGCAGTTCTTC. The V call is TRBV11-2, the J call TRBJ2-1; 9 bases align to TRBD2. The V gene's germline CDR1 is SGHAT and CDR2 FQNNGV. The CDR3 extends over 16 amino acids. V dropped 2 bases and J dropped 6; count of bases not matched to a gene: 8.

This clone came up once. This chain connects TRBV20-1 to TRBJ2-1, with D tentatively TRBD2 (6 bases). Deletions cut 8 bases from V and 12 bases from J, with 23 bases between. The germline CDR1 and CDR2 sequences are DFQATT and SNEGSKA (reference sequence). This CDR3 is 13 amino acids long. The CDR3 DNA reads as TGCAGTTTGCTCCGGGACTCAATTCGGGGGCAGTTCTTC. Encoded protein: CSLLRDSIRGQFF.

The rearrangement joins TRBV30 to TRBJ1-2; 12 bases align to TRBD1. Looked up from germline, CDR1 is GTSNPN and CDR2 is SVGIG (reference sequence). Trimming at V came to 0 bases and at J to 8 bases, leaving 16 bases not matched to a gene. This CDR3 has 18 residues. CDR3 DNA: TGTGCCTGGAGTGTTTTTGTGGGACAGGGGGCGTTAGTTAACGGCTACACCTTC. It codes for CAWSVFVGQGALVNGYTF.

The chain joins TRBV18 to TRBJ1-2; 11 bases are shared with TRBD1. Germline-derived CDR1 and CDR2 are KGHSH and LQKENI. This CDR3 region has 15 residues. The trim removed 3 bases at V and 4 bases at J, leaving 4 bases unmatched. CDR3 in amino acids: CASSPGTGGIYGYTF. The CDR3 DNA reads TGTGCCAGCTCACCTGGGACAGGGGGGATCTATGGCTACACCTTC.

This clone was detected a few times. The chain has TRBV28 and TRBJ2-7; 7 bases align to TRBD1. CDR1 is MDHEN, CDR2 SYDVKM, per germline. V lost 9 bases and J lost 5; bases outside the gene matches: 16. This CDR3 has 15 residues. CDR3 protein: CASKVGGTVVHEQYF. CDR3 coding DNA: TGTGCCAGTAAAGTAGGGGGCACGGTGGTCCACGAGCAGTACTTC.

In its sample, this clone was seen many times. The chain is built from TRBV7-3 and TRBJ1-1, with no clear D. The length of the CDR3 is 13 residues. The germline gives CDR1 SGHTA, CDR2 FQGTGA. V was trimmed by 5 bases and J by 4 bases, leaving 11 bases between them. The CDR3: CASSPGRITEAFF. The CDR3 coding sequence is TGTGCCAGCAGCCCGGGTCGGATCACTGAAGCTTTCTTT.

This clone was counted a few times. This chain connects TRBV6-1 to TRBJ2-5, with D possibly being TRBD1 (6 bases). Looked up from germline, CDR1 is MNHNS and CDR2 is SASEGT. CDR3 size: 15 residues. The V end lost 6 bases, the J end lost 2 bases, and 16 bases lay between the germline ends. The CDR3 nucleotides read TGTGCCAGCAGCTCCACTCCTACAGGGCAAGAGACCCAGTACTTC. As protein: CASSSTPTGQETQYF.

The J gene is TRBJ2-6, the V gene TRBV5-1, with D possibly being TRBD2 (5 bases). The CDR3 totals 15 residues. CDR1 SGHRS and CDR2 YFSETQ come from the germline V gene. V was pared by 4 bases and J by 2 bases, with 10 bases between. The CDR3 sequence: CASSILGTGANVLTF. Here the CDR3 DNA reads TGCGCCAGCAGCATCCTCGGGACTGGGGCCAACGTCCTGACTTTC.

The V call is TRBV12-3 or TRBV12-4, the J call TRBJ2-7, with a tentative D call TRBD2 (5 bases). The CDR3 length is 15 residues. V dropped 6 bases and J dropped 3 bases, with 18 bases sitting between them. Here the CDR3 DNA reads TGTGCCAGCAGCTTGGACTCGTCCTATCGCTACGAGCAGTACTTC. It yields the protein CASSLDSSYRYEQYF.

This clone has just a few counts. The chain carries TRBV28 and TRBJ1-4; D call uncertain. CDR3 size: 16 residues. Trimming removed 6 bases at V and 5 bases at J, with 19 bases between. In germline, CDR1 is MDHEN, CDR2 SYDVKM. CDR3 nucleotide sequence: TGTGCCAGCAGCCGCTCGGATCTTACCCCCAATGAAAAACTGTTTTTT. Its translation is CASSRSDLTPNEKLFF.

This clone is medium-sized within its sample. The chain uses TRBV6-5 and TRBJ1-1, with D unclear. The CDR3 covers 14 residues. V was trimmed by 2 bases and J by 1 base, leaving 8 bases between them. Per germline, CDR1 MNHEY and CDR2 SVGAGI. CDR3 residues: CASSYPSKNTEAFF. CDR3 DNA sequence: TGTGCCAGCAGTTACCCCTCCAAGAACACTGAAGCTTTCTTT.

This clone was observed once. Relative to the germline gene, one junction end is altered; a read error may explain this. The chain combines TRBV3-1 with TRBJ1-2; a weak D match, TRBD1 (6 bases). The germline V gene has CDR1 LGHDT and CDR2 YNNKEL (reference sequence). The CDR3 consists of 16 residues. CDR3 sequence (DNA): TGTGCCAGCACCCAAGGGGGGGGCGCATCTAACTATGGCTACACCTTC. It codes for CASTQGGGASNYGYTF.

This clone was picked up many times. V is TRBV12-3 or TRBV12-4 and J is TRBJ2-7; 7 bases are a match to TRBD1. The CDR3 contains 14 residues. Trimming removed 0 bases from V and 2 bases from J; junction bases left unmatched: 1. The DNA for the CDR3 is TGTGCCAGCAGTTTAGCGGGACAGACCTACGAGCAGTACTTC. The encoded protein is CASSLAGQTYEQYF.

CDR3 sequence: CASSPYSGGFTDTQYF. The CDR3, as DNA: TGTGCCAGCAGCCCCTATAGCGGGGGTTTCACAGATACGCAGTATTTT. This chain joins TRBV11-1 and TRBJ2-3, with 9 positions matching TRBD2. The ends lost 5 bases at V and 2 bases at J; junction bases unmatched: 8. The CDR3 extends over 16 amino acids. The germline CDR1 and CDR2 sequences are SGHAT and FQDESV (reference sequence). Based on the CDR3 plus reference TRBV11-1 and TRBJ2-3, the full variable domain is EAEVAQSPRYKITEKSQAVAFWCDPISGHATLYWYRQILGQGPELLVQFQDESVVDDSQLPKDRFSAERLKGVDSTLKIQPAELGDSAMYLCASSPYSGGFTDTQYFGPGTRLTVL.

Worth noting for this clone: An end of the junction differs from the germline gene, which may be a read error. The rearrangement uses TRBV12-3 or TRBV12-4 and TRBJ2-1; D is unresolved. The CDR3 runs 11 residues. The CDR3 bases are TGTGCAAGCAGTTTCTGGGATGAGCAGTTCTTC. It encodes CASSFWDEQFF.

The chain uses TRBV30 and TRBJ1-2; no reliable D call. V was cut by 1 base and J by 0 bases, with 9 bases left in between. In germline, CDR1 is GTSNPN, CDR2 SVGIG (reference sequence). The CDR3 has 14 amino acids. CDR3 sequence reads: CAWSGGSSNYGYTF. DNA of the CDR3: TGTGCCTGGAGTGGAGGCAGCTCTAACTATGGCTACACCTTC.

J is TRBJ1-5 and V is TRBV5-1; no definite D call. Trimming left V 2 bases short and J 6 bases short, with 9 bases between. The CDR3 extends over 13 amino acids. The germline gives CDR1 SGHRS, CDR2 YFSETQ. DNA of the CDR3: TGCGCCAGCAGCTTAGGTAACGGTCAGCCCCAGCATTTT. Protein product: CASSLGNGQPQHF.

The chain has TRBV20-1 and TRBJ2-7; 8 nucleotides agree with TRBD2. The CDR3 runs to 13 residues. Germline values: CDR1 DFQATT, CDR2 SNEGSKA (reference sequence). V was pared by 3 bases and J by 5 bases, with 6 bases of the junction left unmatched. This CDR3 is CSASGRAIHEQYF. The CDR3 DNA sequence: TGCAGTGCTAGCGGGAGGGCCATCCACGAGCAGTACTTC.

V gene TRBV5-1 combines with J gene TRBJ2-7, with TRBD1 as a possible D gene (6 bases). The length of the CDR3 is 15 residues. Looked up from germline, CDR1 is SGHRS and CDR2 is YFSETQ. Trimming took off 4 bases at V and 3 bases at J, with 17 bases between the two ends. CDR3 sequence (DNA): TGCGCCAGCAGCGCAAGACAGGAGGCGGTCTACGAGCAGTACTTC. The encoded protein is CASSARQEAVYEQYF.

This clone qualifies as medium-sized. The CDR3 protein is CASSGMGEQYF. The CDR3 bases are TGTGCCAGCAGCGGTATGGGCGAGCAGTACTTC. V is TRBV6-2 or TRBV6-3 and J is TRBJ2-7; D gene uncertain. V was cut by 6 bases and J by 6 bases, with 9 bases left in between. CDR1 MNHEY and CDR2 SVGEGT come from the germline V gene. The CDR3 loop spans 11 amino acids.